This TCR beta chain was captured in a study of T cells in Graves' hyperthyroidism and ophthalmopathy. This clonotype was seen many times. Per germline, CDR1 LGHNA and CDR2 YNFKEQ. The CDR3 has 13 amino acids. With 2 bases removed from V and 5 bases from J, the gap between germline ends came to 9 bases. Researchers amplified the TCR beta CDR3 regions from RNA transcripts. HTBI primers were used for first-round RT-PCR of the TCR CDR3. TCRdb independently ran MiXCR on the multiplex PCR reads; one entry per CDR3 protein. The data show 300,000 to 450,000 distinct CDR3 sequences, roughly 18% seen once. This clonotype was sampled from a woman in her 40s with Graves' ophthalmopathy. The chain has TRBV4-2 and TRBJ1-1; D remains ambiguous. The sequenced sample consisted of blood. The CDR3 coding sequence is TGTGCCAGCAGCCAAAGAAGAGGGACTGAAGCTTTCTTT. Translated, it gives CASSQRRGTEAFF.